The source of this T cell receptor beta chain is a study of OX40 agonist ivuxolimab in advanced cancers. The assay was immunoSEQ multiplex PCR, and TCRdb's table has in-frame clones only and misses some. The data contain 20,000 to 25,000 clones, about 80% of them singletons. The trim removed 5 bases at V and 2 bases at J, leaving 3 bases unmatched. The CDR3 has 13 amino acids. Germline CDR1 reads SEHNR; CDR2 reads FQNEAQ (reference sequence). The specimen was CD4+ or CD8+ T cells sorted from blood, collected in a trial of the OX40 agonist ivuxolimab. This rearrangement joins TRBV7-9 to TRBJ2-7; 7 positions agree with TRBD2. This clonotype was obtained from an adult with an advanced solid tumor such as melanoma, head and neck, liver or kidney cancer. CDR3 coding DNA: TGTGCCAGCAGCCCCGGGGGGACCTACGAGCAGTACTTC. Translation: CASSPGGTYEQYF.